The clone carrying this TCR beta chain was counted many times. TCRdb itself ran the reads through MiXCR, one entry per CDR3 protein. The repertoire holds about 250,000 distinct CDR3 sequences, about 5.9% seen once, with around 6.5% in the top ten. Trimming removed 3 bases from V and 4 bases from J; junction bases left unmatched: 5. The length of the CDR3 is 15 residues. The entry originates in a study of T cell repertoires in cytomegalovirus infection. Background on the study: The public TCR beta signatures pointed to both CMV infection and matching HLA type.

V gene TRBV12-3 or TRBV12-4 combines with J gene TRBJ2-2; 7 bases line up with TRBD1. The TCR comes from a human donor in good health (CMV status not recorded). Some clones in this sample may be carry-over from other donors' samples. Sequencing used PBMCs. CDR3 region: CASSLTGPGTGELFF. Written as DNA, the CDR3 is TGTGCCAGCAGTTTGACAGGGCCAGGCACCGGGGAGCTGTTTTTT.